Shown below are 16 T cell receptor beta chains from a single sample sequenced in a study of cytomegalovirus exposure and HLA in healthy donors (dated by TCRdb to about 2017). The library was built by means of the immunoSEQ multiplex PCR assay. For the multiplex PCR, a mixture combining 60 forward primers for TCR Vbeta segments and 13 reverse primers for TCR Jbeta segments was used. TCRdb retrieved this table from immuneACCESS and kept in-frame rearrangements only. Not all clones are present; in checked studies, unresolved V genes account for under half, and no reason is known for the remainder. Here the sample has 95,000 to 100,000 clones; roughly 82% occur a single time. 7% to 10% of the sample is in the top ten clones. Sequencing input: PBMCs. Receptors were obtained from a human donor in good health.

This clone was detected only once. The rearrangement links TRBV2 to TRBJ2-7; TRBD1 might be the D (6 bases). Germline loops: CDR1 SNHLY, CDR2 FYNNEI. Between the trimmed V and J ends, which lost 5 bases and 2 bases, there was a span of 13 bases. CDR3 length: 14 amino acids. DNA of the CDR3: TGTGCCAGCAGTCTACAGGGAACCCCCTACGAGCAGTACTTC. Translated: CASSLQGTPYEQYF.

This rearrangement joins TRBV27 to TRBJ1-2; D gene unclear. Germline assignment: CDR1 MNHEY and CDR2 SMNVEV (reference sequence). The CDR3 runs to 13 residues. V lost 4 bases, J lost 8 bases, and 14 bases lay in between. The CDR3 DNA is TGTGCCAGCAGTTCATCGGCCAGGCAGGGCTACACCTTC. This sequence encodes CASSSSARQGYTF.

This rearrangement joins TRBV14 to TRBJ1-5, with D perhaps matching TRBD1 (6 bases). The CDR3 runs to 14 residues. Germline loops: CDR1 SGHDN, CDR2 FVKESK. Trimming took off 4 bases at V and 3 bases at J, with 10 bases between the two ends. The CDR3 sequence: CASSLPGVNQPQHF. The DNA for the CDR3 is TGTGCCAGCAGCCTGCCAGGGGTCAATCAGCCCCAGCATTTT.

The chain is built from TRBV12-5 and TRBJ2-5; 11 bases match TRBD2. The CDR3 contains 17 residues. Trimming cost V 6 bases and J 2 bases; bases outside gene matches: 11. The germline V gene encodes CDR1 LGHNT and CDR2 FRNRAP. The CDR3 coding sequence is TGTGCTAGTGGCTCACGAAGGGCTAGCGGGGGGCAAGAGACCCAGTACTTC. Translation gives CASGSRRASGGQETQYF.

The genes are TRBV29-1 and TRBJ1-1; the D is unclear. This CDR3 spans 14 amino acids. V shed 4 bases and J shed 2 bases, with 14 bases lying between them. In germline, CDR1 is SQVTM, CDR2 ANQGSEA. The CDR3 DNA reads as TGCAGCGTTGTGGGAGATAAAAAAAACACTGAAGCTTTCTTT. The encoded protein is CSVVGDKKNTEAFF.

The chain uses TRBV19 and TRBJ2-5, with 8 positions matching TRBD1. The V segment lost 3 bases and the J segment 5 bases; nucleotides outside the gene matches: 5. CDR3 length: 14 amino acids. Germline CDR1 reads LNHDA; CDR2 reads SQIVND (reference sequence). CDR3 residues: CASSIRAGGETQYF. CDR3 DNA sequence: TGTGCCAGTAGTATTCGGGCAGGGGGCGAGACCCAGTACTTC.

This sequence joins TRBV4-3 and TRBJ1-2; 8 bases agree with TRBD1. Germline V lookup: CDR1 LGHNA, CDR2 YSLEER. V dropped 1 base and J dropped 4; count of bases not matched to a gene: 2. CDR3 length: 14 amino acids. The CDR3 bases are TGCGCCAGCAGCCAAGGACAGGGGACCTATGGCTACACCTTC. This sequence encodes CASSQGQGTYGYTF.

This clone was seen more than once but under ten times. The chain combines TRBV10-3 with TRBJ2-3, with 8 positions matching TRBD2. The germline V gene has CDR1 ENHRY and CDR2 SYGVKD. The CDR3 sequence is 16 residues long. With V trimmed by 2 bases and J by 3 bases, 7 bases remained unmatched. The CDR3 coding sequence is TGTGCCATCAGTGAGCGGAGCGGGAGTTGGACAGATACGCAGTATTTT. Protein product: CAISERSGSWTDTQYF.

The rearrangement links TRBV7-2 to TRBJ1-2, with D hard to call. V was pared by 7 bases and J by 3 bases, with 12 bases between. The CDR3 runs to 13 residues. CDR1 and CDR2 (germline): SGHTA, FQGNSA. The DNA of the CDR3 is TGTGCCAGCACTCGTAGTTCTGACTATGGCTACACCTTC. Encoded protein: CASTRSSDYGYTF.

The CDR3 reads CASSETGGVDEQYF. Written as DNA, the CDR3 is TGTGCCAGCTCGGAGACAGGGGGCGTCGACGAGCAGTACTTC. This rearrangement joins TRBV10-3 to TRBJ2-7; 10 positions agree with TRBD1. V lost 10 bases and J lost 5; bases outside the gene matches: 11. The CDR3 is 14 amino acids. Germline CDR1 reads ENHRY; CDR2 reads SYGVKD.

The rearrangement links TRBV15 to TRBJ2-1; tentative D call: TRBD2 (6 bases). Trimming shortened V by 6 bases and J by 7 bases, and 13 bases separated the two germline ends. Per germline, CDR1 LNHNV and CDR2 YYDKDF (reference sequence). The CDR3 sequence is 13 residues long. In DNA form, the CDR3 reads TGTGCCACCAGTCGGGGCCGGGAGAATGAGCAGTTCTTC. Protein: CATSRGRENEQFF.

J is TRBJ1-6 and V is TRBV19, with D perhaps TRBD1 (6 bases). With 5 bases removed from V and 6 bases from J, the gap between germline ends came to 14 bases. Looked up from germline, CDR1 is LNHDA and CDR2 is SQIVND (reference sequence). The length of the CDR3 is 15 residues. The CDR3 DNA is TGTGCCAGTAGTCCGGCAGGGGAAGGTAATTCACCCCTCCACTTT. Protein: CASSPAGEGNSPLHF.

This clone appeared once. The chain couples TRBV5-1 to TRBJ2-6; D uncertain. The V gene lost 4 bases and the J gene lost 0 bases, with 8 bases spanning the gap. The length of the CDR3 is 15 residues. Per germline, CDR1 SGHRS and CDR2 YFSETQ. The CDR3 DNA is TGCGCCAGCAGCCCCCCAGGCTCTGGGGCCAACGTCCTGACTTTC. Translating it yields CASSPPGSGANVLTF.

This chain connects TRBV5-1 to TRBJ2-5; weak D call: TRBD1 (6 bases). CDR1 is SGHRS and CDR2 is YFSETQ in the germline V gene. CDR3 length: 14 amino acids. Trimming took off 4 bases at V and 2 bases at J, with 12 bases between the two ends. This chain's CDR3 is CASSHGQLQETQYF. The CDR3 DNA reads TGCGCCAGCAGCCACGGACAGTTACAAGAGACCCAGTACTTC.

The chain couples TRBV28 to TRBJ2-2; D may be TRBD2 (6 bases). The V and J ends lost 1 base and 5 bases respectively, with 8 bases between them. This CDR3 contains 14 residues. The germline CDR1 and CDR2 sequences are MDHEN and SYDVKM. The CDR3 DNA is TGTGCCAGCAGTTTATCGGCGGGGACCGGGGAGCTGTTTTTT. This gives the protein CASSLSAGTGELFF.

The chain employs TRBV14 and TRBJ1-1; TRBD1 agrees at 9 bases. Trimming removed 4 bases from V and 4 bases from J; junction bases left unmatched: 10. This CDR3 region has 16 residues. Looked up from germline, CDR1 is SGHDN and CDR2 is FVKESK. CDR3 region: CASSRAGTGSGTEAFF. In DNA form, the CDR3 reads TGTGCCAGCAGCCGAGCCGGGACAGGGTCCGGCACTGAAGCTTTCTTT.